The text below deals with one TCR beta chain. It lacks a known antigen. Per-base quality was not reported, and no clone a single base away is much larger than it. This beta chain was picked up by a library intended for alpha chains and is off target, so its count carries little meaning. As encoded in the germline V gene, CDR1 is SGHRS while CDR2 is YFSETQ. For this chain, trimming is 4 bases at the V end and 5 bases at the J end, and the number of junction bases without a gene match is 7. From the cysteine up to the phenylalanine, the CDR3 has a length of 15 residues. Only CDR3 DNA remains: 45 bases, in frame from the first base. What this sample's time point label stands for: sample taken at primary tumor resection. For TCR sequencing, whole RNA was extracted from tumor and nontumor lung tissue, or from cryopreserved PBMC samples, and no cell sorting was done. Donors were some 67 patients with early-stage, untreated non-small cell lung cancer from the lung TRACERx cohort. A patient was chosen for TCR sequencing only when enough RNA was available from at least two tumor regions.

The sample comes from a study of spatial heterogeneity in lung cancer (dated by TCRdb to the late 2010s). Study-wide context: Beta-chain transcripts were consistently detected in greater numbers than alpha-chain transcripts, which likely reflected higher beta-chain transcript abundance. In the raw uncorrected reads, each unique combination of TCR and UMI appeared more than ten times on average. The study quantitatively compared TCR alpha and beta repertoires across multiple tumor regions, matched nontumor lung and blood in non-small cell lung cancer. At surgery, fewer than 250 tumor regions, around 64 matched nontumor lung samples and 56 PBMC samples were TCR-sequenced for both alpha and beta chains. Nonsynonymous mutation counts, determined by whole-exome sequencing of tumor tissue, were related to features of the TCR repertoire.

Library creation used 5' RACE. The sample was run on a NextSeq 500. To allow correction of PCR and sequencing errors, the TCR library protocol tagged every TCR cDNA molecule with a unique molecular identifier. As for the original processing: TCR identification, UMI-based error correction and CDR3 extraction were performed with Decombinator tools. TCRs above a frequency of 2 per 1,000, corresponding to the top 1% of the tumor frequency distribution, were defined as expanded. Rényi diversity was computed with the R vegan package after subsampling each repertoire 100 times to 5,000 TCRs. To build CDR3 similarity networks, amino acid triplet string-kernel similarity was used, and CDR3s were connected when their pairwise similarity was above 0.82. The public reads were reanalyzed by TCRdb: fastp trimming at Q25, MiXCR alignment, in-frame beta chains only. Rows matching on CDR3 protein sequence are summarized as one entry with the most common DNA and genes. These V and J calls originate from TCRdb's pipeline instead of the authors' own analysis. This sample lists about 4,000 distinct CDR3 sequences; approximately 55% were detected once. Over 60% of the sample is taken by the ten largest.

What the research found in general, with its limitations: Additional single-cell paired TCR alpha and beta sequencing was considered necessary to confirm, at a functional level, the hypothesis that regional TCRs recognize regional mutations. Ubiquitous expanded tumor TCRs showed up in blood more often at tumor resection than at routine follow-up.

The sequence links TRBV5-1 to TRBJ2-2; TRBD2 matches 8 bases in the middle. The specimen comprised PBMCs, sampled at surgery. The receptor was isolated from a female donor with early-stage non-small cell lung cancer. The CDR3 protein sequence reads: CASSPSGGKTGELFF. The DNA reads TGCGCCAGCAGCCCAAGCGGGGGAAAGACCGGGGAGCTGTTTTTT.